This TCR beta chain was found in a study of immune aging and cytomegalovirus after organ transplant (dated by TCRdb to the early 2020s). Looking at the study overall: All transplant recipients received three-drug immunosuppression with prednisone, tacrolimus, and mycophenolate. The paper's findings and limits, for the study overall: Post-transplant increases in aged-phenotype cells were observed regardless of clone size, following viremia and occurring earlier in large clones (days 200-264) than in small clones. A larger share of large clones was made up of TEMRA cells, and in the seven largest clones (over 1,700 cells) aged and TEMRA cells were gained while TCM cells were lost. Since the sequencing data did not include a CD57 measurement, a conservative gene-based definition of aging was used in its place.

On this clonotype: Its antigen is unknown. At one of its ends the junction is not consistent with the germline gene, which may arise from a read error.

The library was prepared using single-cell sequencing. Reads for this sample came from an Illumina NovaSeq 6000. The BD Rhapsody Targeted mRNA and AbSeq Reagent Kit, in a microwell format, was used for cell capture and library preparation. Libraries covered TCR, sample tags, AbSeq, and targeted mRNA from the Human T-Cell Expression Panel plus custom TOX and TOX2 primers. Sequencing of the libraries was done on an Illumina NovaSeq. The authors processed their data as follows. The analysis covered 10468 cells in total, of which 7076 were CD8 T cells and a few thousand were CD8 T cells with an identifiable TCR CDR3. On the Seven Bridges Genomics platform, raw data were run through the BD Rhapsody Targeted Analysis Pipeline with V(D)J processing. SeqGeq 1.6.0 was used for quality control, Sample Tag demultiplexing with Lex-BDSMK, clone identification with VDJ Explorer, and Seurat clustering. A clone was considered non-expanded if it made up <1% of CD8 T cells, and considered a clonal expansion if it made up >2.5% of the sample. TCRdb reworked the public reads: Q25 trimming with fastp, MiXCR clone assembly, productive beta chains retained. Each record represents a unique CDR3 protein, reported with the most common genes and DNA among its rows. TCRdb assigned the V and J calls; the authors' analysis was not used. Counted in this sample were 20,000 to 25,000 distinct CDR3 sequences; more than 35% of them appeared once. Of the sample, 20% to 25% is held by the ten largest clones.

CDR1 and CDR2 (LNHDA, SQIVND) derive from the germline V gene (reference sequence). Counted from cysteine to phenylalanine, this CDR3 has 15 amino acids. The CDR3 DNA has 45 bases and is translated from base 1. The intended sense of this specimen's time point label: five sample-tagged time points from pre-transplant (day -1) to day 368 post-transplant, pooled. After thawing, PBMC were stimulated with a CMV IE-1 overlapping peptide library for more than 9 hours, with no transport inhibitors added. Thawed cells were rested overnight and then stimulated in R10 medium with CD28/CD49d costimulation. The IE-1 peptide library consisted of 15-amino-acid peptides overlapping by 11 amino acids. Samples from each time point were barcoded using BD Single-Cell Multiplexing Kit Sample Tags, then pooled and stained with sorting antibodies plus oligo-conjugated anti-CD45RA. A BD FACSAria III was used to sort CMV-responsive CD8+CD137+ and CD4+CD154+ T cells at 4-way purity. Blood samples were drawn into EDTA vacutainers and processed by Ficoll gradient within 1-24 hours.

This specimen was CMV peptide-activated CD4+ and CD8+ T cells sorted from blood, taken at five time points, pooled. The cell subset or site label here, explained by the study, means: sorted CD8+CD137+ and CD4+CD154+ T cells after roughly 13 h CMV IE-1 peptide stimulation. This sequence originates from a female donor who had a heart transplant and CMV viremia. The rearranged chain carries TRBV19 and TRBJ2-1; 7 nucleotides in the junction match TRBD2. For the CDR3, the sequence is CASSIVAGEFNKQFF. Here is the DNA: TGTGCCAGTAGTATAGTGGCGGGGGAATTTAATAAGCAGTTCTTT.